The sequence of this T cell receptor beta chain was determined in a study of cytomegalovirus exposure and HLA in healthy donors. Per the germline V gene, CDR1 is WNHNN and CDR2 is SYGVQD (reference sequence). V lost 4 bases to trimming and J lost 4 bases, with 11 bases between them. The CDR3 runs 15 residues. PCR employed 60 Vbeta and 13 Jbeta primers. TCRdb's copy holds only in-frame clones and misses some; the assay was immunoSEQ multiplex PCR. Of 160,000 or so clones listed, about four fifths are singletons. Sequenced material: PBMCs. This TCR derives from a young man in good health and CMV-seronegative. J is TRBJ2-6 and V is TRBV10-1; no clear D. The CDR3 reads CASSVPYSGANVLTF. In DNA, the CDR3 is TGCGCCAGCAGTGTCCCCTACTCCGGGGCCAACGTCCTGACTTTC.